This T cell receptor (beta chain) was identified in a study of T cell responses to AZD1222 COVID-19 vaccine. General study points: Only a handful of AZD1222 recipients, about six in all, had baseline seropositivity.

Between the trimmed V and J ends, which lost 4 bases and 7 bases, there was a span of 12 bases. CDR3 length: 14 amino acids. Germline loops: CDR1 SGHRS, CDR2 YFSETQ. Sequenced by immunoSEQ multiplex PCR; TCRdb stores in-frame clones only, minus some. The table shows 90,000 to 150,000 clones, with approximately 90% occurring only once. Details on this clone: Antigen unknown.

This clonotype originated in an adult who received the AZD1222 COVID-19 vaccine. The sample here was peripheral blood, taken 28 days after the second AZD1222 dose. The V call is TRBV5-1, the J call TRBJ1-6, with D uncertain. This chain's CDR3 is CASSLASVNSPLHF. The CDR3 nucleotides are TGCGCCAGCAGCCTGGCCAGTGTAAATTCACCCCTCCACTTT. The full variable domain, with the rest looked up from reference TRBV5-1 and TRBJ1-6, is KAGVTQTPRYLIKTRGQQVTLSCSPISGHRSVSWYQQTPGQGLQFLFEYFSETQRNKGNFPGRFSGRQFSNSRSEMNVSTLELGDSALYLCASSLASVNSPLHFGNGTRLTVT.